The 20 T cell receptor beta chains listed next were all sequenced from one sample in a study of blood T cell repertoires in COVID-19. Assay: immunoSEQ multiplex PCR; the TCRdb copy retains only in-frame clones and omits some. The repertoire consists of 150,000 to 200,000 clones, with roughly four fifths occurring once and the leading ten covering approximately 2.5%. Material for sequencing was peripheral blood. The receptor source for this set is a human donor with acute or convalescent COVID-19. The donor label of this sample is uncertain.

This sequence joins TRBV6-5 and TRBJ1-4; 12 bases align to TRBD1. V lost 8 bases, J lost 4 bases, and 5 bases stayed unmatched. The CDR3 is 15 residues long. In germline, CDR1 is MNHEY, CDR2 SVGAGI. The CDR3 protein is CASGTGGADNEKLFF. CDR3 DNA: TGTGCCAGCGGGACAGGGGGCGCGGATAATGAAAAACTGTTTTTT.

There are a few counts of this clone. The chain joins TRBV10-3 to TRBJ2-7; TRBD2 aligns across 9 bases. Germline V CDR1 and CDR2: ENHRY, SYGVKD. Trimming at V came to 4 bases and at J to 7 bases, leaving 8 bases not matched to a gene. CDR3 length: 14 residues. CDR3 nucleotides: TGTGCCATCAGTGTGGGACTAGCCAAGGAAGAGCAGTACTTC. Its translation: CAISVGLAKEEQYF.

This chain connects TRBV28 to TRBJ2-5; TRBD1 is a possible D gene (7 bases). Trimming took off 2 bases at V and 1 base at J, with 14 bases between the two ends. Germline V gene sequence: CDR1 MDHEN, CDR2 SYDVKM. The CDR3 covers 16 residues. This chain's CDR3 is CASSLLDRRAQETQYF. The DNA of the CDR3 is TGTGCCAGCAGTTTACTGGACAGGAGGGCCCAAGAGACCCAGTACTTC.

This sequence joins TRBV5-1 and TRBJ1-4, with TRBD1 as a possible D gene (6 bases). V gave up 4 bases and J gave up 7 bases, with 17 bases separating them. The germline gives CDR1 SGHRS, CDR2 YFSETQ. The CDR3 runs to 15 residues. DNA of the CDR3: TGCGCCAGCAGCGACCACAGGGATAAGAGTGAAAAACTGTTTTTT. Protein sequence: CASSDHRDKSEKLFF. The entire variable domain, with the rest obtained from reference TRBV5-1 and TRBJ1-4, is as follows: KAGVTQTPRYLIKTRGQQVTLSCSPISGHRSVSWYQQTPGQGLQFLFEYFSETQRNKGNFPGRFSGRQFSNSRSEMNVSTLELGDSALYLCASSDHRDKSEKLFFGSGTQLSVL.

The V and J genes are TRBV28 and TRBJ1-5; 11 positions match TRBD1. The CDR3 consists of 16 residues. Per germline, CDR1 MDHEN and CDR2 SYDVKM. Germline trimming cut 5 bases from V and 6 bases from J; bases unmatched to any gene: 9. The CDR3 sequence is CASSPTGQGGGQPQHF. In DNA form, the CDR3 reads TGTGCCAGCAGTCCGACGGGACAGGGGGGGGGTCAGCCCCAGCATTTT. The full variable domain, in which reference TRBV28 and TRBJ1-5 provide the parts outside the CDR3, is DVKVTQSSRYLVKRTGEKVFLECVQDMDHENMFWYRQDPGLGLRLIYFSYDVKMKEKGDIPEGYSVSREKKERFSLILESASTNQTSMYLCASSPTGQGGGQPQHFGDGTRLSIL.

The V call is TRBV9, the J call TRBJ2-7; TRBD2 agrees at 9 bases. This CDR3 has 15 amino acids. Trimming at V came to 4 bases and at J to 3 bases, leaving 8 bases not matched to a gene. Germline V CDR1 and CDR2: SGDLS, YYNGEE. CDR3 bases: TGTGCCAGCAGCCTTGGACTAGCGCAAAACTACGAGCAGTACTTC. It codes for CASSLGLAQNYEQYF.

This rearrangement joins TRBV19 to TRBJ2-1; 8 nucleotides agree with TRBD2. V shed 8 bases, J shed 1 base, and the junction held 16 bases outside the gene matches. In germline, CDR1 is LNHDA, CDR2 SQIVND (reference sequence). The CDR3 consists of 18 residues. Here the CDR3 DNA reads TGTGCCAGTCACCGAGGGCTAGCGGGCTTACCTTCCTACAATGAGCAGTTCTTC. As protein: CASHRGLAGLPSYNEQFF.

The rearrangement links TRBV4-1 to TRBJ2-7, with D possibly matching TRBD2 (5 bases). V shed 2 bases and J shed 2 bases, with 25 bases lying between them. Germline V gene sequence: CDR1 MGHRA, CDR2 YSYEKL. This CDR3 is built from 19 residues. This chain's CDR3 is CASSQHLTPPGGLAYEQYF. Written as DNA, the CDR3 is TGCGCCAGCAGCCAACATTTAACCCCGCCGGGCGGGCTAGCCTACGAGCAGTACTTC.

CDR3 amino acids: CASSFRGVDEQYF. As DNA, the CDR3 is TGTGCCAGCAGTTTCAGGGGGGTGGACGAGCAGTACTTC. This sequence joins TRBV12-3 or TRBV12-4 and TRBJ2-7; perhaps TRBD1 as D (7 bases). This CDR3 contains 13 residues. V was pared by 3 bases and J by 5 bases, with 11 bases between.

The CDR3 loop is CASSTRGGSEQFF. CDR3 sequence (DNA): TGTGCCAGCAGCACCCGCGGTGGCAGCGAGCAGTTCTTC. The chain joins TRBV11-2 to TRBJ2-1; D is ambiguous. This CDR3 has 13 residues. Germline values: CDR1 SGHAT, CDR2 FQNNGV. V lost 5 bases and J lost 10, with 15 bases in between.

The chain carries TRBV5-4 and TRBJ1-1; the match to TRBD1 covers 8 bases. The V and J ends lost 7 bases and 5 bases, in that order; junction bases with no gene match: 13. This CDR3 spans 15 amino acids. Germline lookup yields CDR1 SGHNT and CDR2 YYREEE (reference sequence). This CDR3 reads CASGYRGAAWTEAFF. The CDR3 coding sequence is TGTGCCAGCGGGTACAGGGGGGCCGCTTGGACTGAAGCTTTCTTT.

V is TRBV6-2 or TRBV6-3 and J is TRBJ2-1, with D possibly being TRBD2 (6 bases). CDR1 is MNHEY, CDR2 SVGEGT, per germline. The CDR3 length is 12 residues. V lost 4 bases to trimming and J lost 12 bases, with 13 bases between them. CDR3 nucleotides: TGTGCCAGCAGTTCCCGGGACTCTTGGCAGTTCTTC. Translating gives CASSSRDSWQFF.

In nucleotides, the CDR3 is TGTGCCAGCATTCTTCTGGGGGGAGGGGGCACTGAAGCTTTCTTT. It yields the protein CASILLGGGGTEAFF. The rearrangement uses TRBV2 and TRBJ1-1; tentative D call: TRBD1 (6 bases). V was pared by 7 bases and J by 4 bases, with 19 bases between. The CDR3 has 15 amino acids. Germline CDR1 reads SNHLY; CDR2 reads FYNNEI.

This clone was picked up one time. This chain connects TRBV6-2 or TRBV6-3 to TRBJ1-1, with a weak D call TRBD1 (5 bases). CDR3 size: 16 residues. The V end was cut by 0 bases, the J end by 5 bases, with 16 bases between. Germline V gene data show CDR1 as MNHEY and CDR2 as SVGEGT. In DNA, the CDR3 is TGTGCCAGCAGTTACTCGATACCGGGGCGGGAAACTGAAGCTTTCTTT. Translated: CASSYSIPGRETEAFF.

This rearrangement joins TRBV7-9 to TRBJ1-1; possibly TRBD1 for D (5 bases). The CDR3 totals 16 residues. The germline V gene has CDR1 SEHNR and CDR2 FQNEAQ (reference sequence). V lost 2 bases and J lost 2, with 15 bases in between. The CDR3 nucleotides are TGTGCCAGCAGCTTATTACGGACATTGGAAAACACTGAAGCTTTCTTT. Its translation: CASSLLRTLENTEAFF.

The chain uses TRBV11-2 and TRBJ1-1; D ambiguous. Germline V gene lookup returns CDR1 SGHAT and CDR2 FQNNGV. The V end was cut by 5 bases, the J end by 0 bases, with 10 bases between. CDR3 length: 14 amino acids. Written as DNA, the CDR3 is TGTGCCAGCAGCCATGCCCTAATGAACACTGAAGCTTTCTTT. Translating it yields CASSHALMNTEAFF.

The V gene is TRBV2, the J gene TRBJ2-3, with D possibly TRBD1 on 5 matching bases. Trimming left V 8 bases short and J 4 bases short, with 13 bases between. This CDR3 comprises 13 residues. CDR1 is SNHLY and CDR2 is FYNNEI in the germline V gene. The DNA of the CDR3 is TGTGCCAGCGAAAGGGGTGGGGCAGATACGCAGTATTTT. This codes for CASERGGADTQYF.

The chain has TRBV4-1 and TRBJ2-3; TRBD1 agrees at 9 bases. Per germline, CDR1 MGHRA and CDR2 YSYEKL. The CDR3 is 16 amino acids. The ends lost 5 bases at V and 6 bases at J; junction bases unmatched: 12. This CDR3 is CASSDTGGVRSDTQYF. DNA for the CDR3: TGCGCCAGCAGCGACACAGGGGGCGTGAGGTCCGATACGCAGTATTTT.

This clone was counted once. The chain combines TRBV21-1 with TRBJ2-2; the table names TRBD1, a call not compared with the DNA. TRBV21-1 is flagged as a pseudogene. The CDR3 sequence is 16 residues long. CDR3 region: CASSSQGGRSDGELFF. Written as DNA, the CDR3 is TGTGCCAGCAGCTCCCAAGGGGGTAGATCTGACGGGGAGCTGTTTTTT.

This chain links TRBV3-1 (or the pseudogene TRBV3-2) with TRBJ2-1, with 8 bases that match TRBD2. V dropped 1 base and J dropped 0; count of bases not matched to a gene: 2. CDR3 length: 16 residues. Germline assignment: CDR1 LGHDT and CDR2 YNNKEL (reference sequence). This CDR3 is CASSQGTSGSYNEQFF. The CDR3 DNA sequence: TGTGCCAGCAGCCAAGGAACTAGCGGCTCCTACAATGAGCAGTTCTTC.